This TCR beta chain is drawn from a study of cytomegalovirus exposure and HLA in healthy donors. As for the study in general: Around 86 million unique TCRs, all from HLA-typed donors, were included in an early release of the data. Among over 350 genotyped donors, around 77% fell in the Caucasian-associated ancestry cluster.

Nominal health characterized the donors when sampled, though unrecorded immune exposures were likely. Germline-derived CDR1 and CDR2 are SGDLS and YYNGEE. V was trimmed by 0 bases and J by 4 bases, leaving 13 bases between them. The CDR3 covers 15 residues. The PCR used 60 Vbeta and 13 Jbeta primers. Sequenced by immunoSEQ multiplex PCR; TCRdb stores in-frame clones only, minus some. The repertoire holds around 180,000 clones, with 65% to 80% as singletons. As to this clone: Its antigen is still unknown.

Study-level points and caveats: CMV serostatus stood as the only immune exposure information on hand.

The sequence derives from a woman in her 40s in good health and CMV-seronegative. The chain joins TRBV9 to TRBJ1-2; TRBD1 might be the D (5 bases). Sample: PBMCs. As DNA, the CDR3 is TGTGCCAGCAGCGTAGAAGGGGCGCAGGGCTATGGCTACACCTTC. This translates into CASSVEGAQGYGYTF.